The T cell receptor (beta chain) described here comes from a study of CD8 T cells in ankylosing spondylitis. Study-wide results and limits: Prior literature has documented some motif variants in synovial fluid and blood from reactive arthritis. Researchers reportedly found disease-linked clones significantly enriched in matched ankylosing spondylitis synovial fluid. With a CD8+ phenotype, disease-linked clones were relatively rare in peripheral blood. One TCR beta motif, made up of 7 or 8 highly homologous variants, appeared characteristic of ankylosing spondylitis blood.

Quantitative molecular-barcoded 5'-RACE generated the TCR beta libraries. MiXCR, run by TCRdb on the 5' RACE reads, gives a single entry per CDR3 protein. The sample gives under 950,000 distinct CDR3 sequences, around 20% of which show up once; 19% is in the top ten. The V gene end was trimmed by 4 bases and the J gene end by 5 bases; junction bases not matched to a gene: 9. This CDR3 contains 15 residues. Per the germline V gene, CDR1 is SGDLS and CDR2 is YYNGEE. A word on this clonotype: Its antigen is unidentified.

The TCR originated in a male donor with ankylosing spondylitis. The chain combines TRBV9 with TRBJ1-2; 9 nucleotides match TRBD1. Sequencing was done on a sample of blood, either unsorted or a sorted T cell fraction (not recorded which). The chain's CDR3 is CASSKGTGKGYGYTF. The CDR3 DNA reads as TGTGCCAGCAGCAAAGGGACAGGGAAGGGGTATGGCTACACCTTC.